The source of this T cell receptor beta chain is a study of immune evolution from preneoplasia to lung adenocarcinoma. Patients had resection in Japan or China between about 2013 and 2017. This clone was seen just once. Antigen: not known. Clones were read by immunoSEQ multiplex PCR, and TCRdb kept only the in-frame ones, dropping some. This table holds some 15,000 clones, about 82% found once. Study-wide results and limits: Clonality was highest in normal lung, lower in later-stage lesions apparently.

This CDR3 contains 15 residues. Trimming shortened V by 5 bases and J by 4 bases, and 14 bases separated the two germline ends. Germline values: CDR1 SGHTA, CDR2 FQGNSA. Sequenced input: FFPE minimally invasive lung adenocarcinoma tissue. The clonotype was recovered from a person aged 70 to 85 with lung adenocarcinoma. The rearrangement uses TRBV7-2 and TRBJ1-4; tentatively, D is TRBD1 (5 bases). CDR3: CASSPGQGLNEKLFF. In DNA form, the CDR3 reads TGTGCCAGCAGCCCAGGCCAGGGACTTAATGAAAAACTGTTTTTT. Variable domain in full (rest from reference TRBV7-2 and TRBJ1-4): GAGVSQSPSNKVTEKGKDVELRCDPISGHTALYWYRQSLGQGLEFLIYFQGNSAPDKSGLPSDRFSAERTGGSVSTLTIQRTQQEDSAVYLCASSPGQGLNEKLFFGSGTQLSVL.